This T cell receptor (beta chain) was documented in a study of control samples from healthy donors and cancer patients. Clones were read by immunoSEQ multiplex PCR, and TCRdb kept only the in-frame ones, dropping some. The sample holds about 160,000 clones, 94% seen once. The germline gives CDR1 MGHDK, CDR2 SYGVNS. This CDR3 contains 14 residues. Unmatched junction bases numbered 7, after V lost 9 bases and J lost 7 bases. The receptor was derived from a woman aged 40 to 49 in good health. The rearrangement links TRBV25-1 to TRBJ2-1; 12 bases match TRBD2. The sequencing input was blood. The CDR3 spells CASWGLAGGNEQFF. The DNA of the CDR3 is TGTGCCAGTTGGGGGCTAGCGGGAGGGAATGAGCAGTTCTTC.